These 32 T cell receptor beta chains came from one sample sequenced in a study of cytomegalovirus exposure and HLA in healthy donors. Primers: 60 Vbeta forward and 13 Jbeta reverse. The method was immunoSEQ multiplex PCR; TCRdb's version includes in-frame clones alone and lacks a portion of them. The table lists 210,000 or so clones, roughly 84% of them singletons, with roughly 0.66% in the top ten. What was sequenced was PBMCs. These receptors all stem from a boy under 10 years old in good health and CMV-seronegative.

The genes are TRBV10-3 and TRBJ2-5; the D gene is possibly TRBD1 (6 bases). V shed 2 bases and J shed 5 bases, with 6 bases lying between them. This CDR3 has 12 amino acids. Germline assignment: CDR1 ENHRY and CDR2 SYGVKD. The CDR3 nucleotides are TGTGCCATCAGTGAGGGGGGCGAGACCCAGTACTTC. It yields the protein CAISEGGETQYF.

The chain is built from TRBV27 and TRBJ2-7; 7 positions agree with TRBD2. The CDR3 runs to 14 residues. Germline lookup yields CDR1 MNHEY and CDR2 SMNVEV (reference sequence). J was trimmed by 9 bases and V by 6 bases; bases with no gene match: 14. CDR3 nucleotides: TGTGCCAGCAGATCAGGTGGGGGGGGTGTGGGGCAGTACTTC. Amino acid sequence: CASRSGGGGVGQYF.

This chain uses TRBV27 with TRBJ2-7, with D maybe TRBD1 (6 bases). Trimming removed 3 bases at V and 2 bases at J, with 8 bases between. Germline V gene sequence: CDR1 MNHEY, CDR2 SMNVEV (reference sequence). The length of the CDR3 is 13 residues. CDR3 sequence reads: CASSFEGAYEQYF. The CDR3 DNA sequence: TGTGCCAGCAGTTTCGAGGGGGCCTACGAGCAGTACTTC.

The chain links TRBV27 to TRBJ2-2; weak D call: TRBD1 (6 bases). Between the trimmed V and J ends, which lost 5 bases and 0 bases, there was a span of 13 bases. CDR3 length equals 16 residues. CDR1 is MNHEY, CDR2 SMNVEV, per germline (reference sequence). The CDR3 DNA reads TGTGCCAGCAGTCCACTCAGACAGGCGAACACCGGGGAGCTGTTTTTT. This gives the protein CASSPLRQANTGELFF.

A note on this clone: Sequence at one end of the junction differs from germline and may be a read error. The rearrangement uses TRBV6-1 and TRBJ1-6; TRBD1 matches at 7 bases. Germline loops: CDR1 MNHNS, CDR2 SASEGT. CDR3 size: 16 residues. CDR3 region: CASSGDRAIYNSPPHF. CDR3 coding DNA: TGTGCCAGCAGTGGGGACAGAGCCATTTATAATTCACCCCCCCACTTT.

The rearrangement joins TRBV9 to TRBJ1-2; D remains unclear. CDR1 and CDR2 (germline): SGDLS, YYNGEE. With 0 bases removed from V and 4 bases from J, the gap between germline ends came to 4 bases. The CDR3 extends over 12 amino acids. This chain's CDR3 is CASSVDGYGYTF. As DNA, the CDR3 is TGTGCCAGCAGCGTAGACGGCTATGGCTACACCTTC.

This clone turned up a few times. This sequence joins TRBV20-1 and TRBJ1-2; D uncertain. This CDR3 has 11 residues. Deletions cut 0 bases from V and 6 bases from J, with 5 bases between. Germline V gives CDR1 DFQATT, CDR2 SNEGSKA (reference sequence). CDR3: CSARDRDGYTF. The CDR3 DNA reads TGCAGTGCTAGAGATCGAGATGGCTACACCTTC.

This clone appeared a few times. The CDR3 bases are TGCGCCAGCAGCGATAGGGACAGGGGTAACTATGGCTACACCTTC. Protein product: CASSDRDRGNYGYTF. This rearrangement joins TRBV5-1 to TRBJ1-2; TRBD1 agrees at 10 bases. This CDR3 spans 15 amino acids. Trimming at V came to 4 bases and at J to 1 base, leaving 4 bases not matched to a gene. The germline gives CDR1 SGHRS, CDR2 YFSETQ.

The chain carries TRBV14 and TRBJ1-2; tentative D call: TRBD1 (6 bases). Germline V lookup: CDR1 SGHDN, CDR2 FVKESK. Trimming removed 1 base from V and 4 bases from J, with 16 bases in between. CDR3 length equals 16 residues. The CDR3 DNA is TGTGCCAGCAGCCAAGTATTAGGACAGTTTTCCTATGGCTACACCTTC. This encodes CASSQVLGQFSYGYTF. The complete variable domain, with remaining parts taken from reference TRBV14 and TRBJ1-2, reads EAGVTQFPSHSVIEKGQTVTLRCDPISGHDNLYWYRRVMGKEIKFLLHFVKESKQDESGMPNNRFLAERTGGTYSTLKVQPAELEDSGVYFCASSQVLGQFSYGYTFGSGTRLTVV.

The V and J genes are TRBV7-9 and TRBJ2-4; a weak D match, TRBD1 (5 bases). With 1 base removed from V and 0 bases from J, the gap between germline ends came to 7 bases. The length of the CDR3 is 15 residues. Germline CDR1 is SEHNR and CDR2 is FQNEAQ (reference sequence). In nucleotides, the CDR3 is TGTGCCAGCAGCTTAGGGGGCTCAGCCAAAAACATTCAGTACTTC. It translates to CASSLGGSAKNIQYF.

CDR3 residues: CASSWGTSGYTGELFF. The CDR3 DNA reads TGCGCCAGCAGCTGGGGGACTAGCGGCTACACCGGGGAGCTGTTTTTT. The chain uses TRBV5-1 and TRBJ2-2; 11 bases are a match to TRBD2. Trimming removed 3 bases from V and 3 bases from J; junction bases left unmatched: 4. The CDR3 runs to 16 residues. CDR1 is SGHRS and CDR2 is YFSETQ in the germline V gene.

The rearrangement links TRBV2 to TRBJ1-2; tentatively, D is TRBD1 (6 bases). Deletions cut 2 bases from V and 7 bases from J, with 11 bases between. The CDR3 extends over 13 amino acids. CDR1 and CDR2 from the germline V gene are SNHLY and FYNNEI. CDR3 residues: CASSESPRGGYTF. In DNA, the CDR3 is TGTGCCAGCAGTGAATCGCCCAGGGGTGGCTACACCTTC.

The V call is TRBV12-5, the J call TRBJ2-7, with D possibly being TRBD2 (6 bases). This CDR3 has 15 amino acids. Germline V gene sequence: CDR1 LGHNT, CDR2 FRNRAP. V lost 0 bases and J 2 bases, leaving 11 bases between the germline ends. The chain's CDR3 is CASGLVEGLTYEQYF. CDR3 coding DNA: TGTGCTAGTGGTTTGGTGGAGGGGTTAACCTACGAGCAGTACTTC.

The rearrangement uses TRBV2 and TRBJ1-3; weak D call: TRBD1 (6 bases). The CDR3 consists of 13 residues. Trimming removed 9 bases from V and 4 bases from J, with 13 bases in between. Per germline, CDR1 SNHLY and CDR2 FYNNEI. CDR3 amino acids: CARQQGGGNTIYF. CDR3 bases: TGTGCCAGACAACAGGGTGGGGGAAACACCATATATTTT.

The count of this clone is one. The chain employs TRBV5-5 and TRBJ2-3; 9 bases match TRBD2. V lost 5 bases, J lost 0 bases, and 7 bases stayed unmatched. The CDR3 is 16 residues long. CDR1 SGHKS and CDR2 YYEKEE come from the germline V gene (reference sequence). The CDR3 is CASRSGLAISTDTQYF. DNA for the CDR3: TGTGCCAGCAGATCCGGACTAGCGATCAGCACAGATACGCAGTATTTT.

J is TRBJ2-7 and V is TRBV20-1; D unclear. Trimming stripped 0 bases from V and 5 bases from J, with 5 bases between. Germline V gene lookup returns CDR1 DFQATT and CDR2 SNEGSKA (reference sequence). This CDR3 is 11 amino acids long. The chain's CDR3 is CSAREGHEQYF. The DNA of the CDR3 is TGCAGTGCTAGAGAGGGCCACGAGCAGTACTTC.

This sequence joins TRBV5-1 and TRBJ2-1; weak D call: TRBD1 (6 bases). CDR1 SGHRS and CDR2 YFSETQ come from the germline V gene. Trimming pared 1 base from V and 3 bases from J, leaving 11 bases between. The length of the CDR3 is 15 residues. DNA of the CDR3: TGCGCCAGCAGCTTGAGAGGGGACAACTACAATGAGCAGTTCTTC. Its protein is CASSLRGDNYNEQFF.

The CDR3 sequence: CASSLGTSGSTDEQFF. CDR3 bases: TGTGCCAGCAGCCTTGGGACTAGCGGGAGTACCGATGAGCAGTTCTTC. The chain carries TRBV9 and TRBJ2-1; 14 bases are a match to TRBD2. The CDR3 length is 16 residues. Germline CDR1 SGDLS, CDR2 YYNGEE. Trimming removed 4 bases from V and 8 bases from J; junction bases left unmatched: 8.

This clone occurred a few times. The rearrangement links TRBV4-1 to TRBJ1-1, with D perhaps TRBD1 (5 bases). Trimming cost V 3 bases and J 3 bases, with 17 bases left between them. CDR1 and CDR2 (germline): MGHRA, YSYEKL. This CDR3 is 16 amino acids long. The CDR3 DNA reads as TGCGCCAGCAGCCAGGCCCTAGGGGTTGGGGACACTGAAGCTTTCTTT. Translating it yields CASSQALGVGDTEAFF.

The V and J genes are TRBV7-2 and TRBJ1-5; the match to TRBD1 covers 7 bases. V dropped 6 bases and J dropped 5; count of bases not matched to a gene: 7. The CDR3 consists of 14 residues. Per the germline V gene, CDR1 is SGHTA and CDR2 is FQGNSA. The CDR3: CASSRTGADQPQHF. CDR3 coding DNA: TGTGCCAGCAGTCGTACAGGGGCGGATCAGCCCCAGCATTTT.

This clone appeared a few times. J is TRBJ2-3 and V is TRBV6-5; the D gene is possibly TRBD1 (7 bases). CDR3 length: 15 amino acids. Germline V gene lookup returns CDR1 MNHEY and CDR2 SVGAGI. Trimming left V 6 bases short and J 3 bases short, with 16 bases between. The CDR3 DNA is TGTGCCAGCAGCCCAGGGGGAGGAGGGACAGATACGCAGTATTTT. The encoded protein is CASSPGGGGTDTQYF.

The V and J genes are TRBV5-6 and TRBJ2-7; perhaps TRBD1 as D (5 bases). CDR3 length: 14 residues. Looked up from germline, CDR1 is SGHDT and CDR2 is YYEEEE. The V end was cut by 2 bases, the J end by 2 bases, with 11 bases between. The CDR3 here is CASSFGVGAYEQYF. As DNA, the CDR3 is TGTGCCAGCAGCTTTGGCGTAGGGGCCTACGAGCAGTACTTC.

CDR3 nucleotides: TGTGCCAGCAGCTCCCTGCCAGTGCTAGCCGGAGAGGACTACGAGCAGTACTTC. This gives the protein CASSSLPVLAGEDYEQYF. This rearrangement joins TRBV7-9 to TRBJ2-7; weak D call: TRBD2 (5 bases). The V and J ends lost 4 bases and 3 bases respectively, with 25 bases between them. The CDR3 has 18 amino acids. Germline V CDR1 and CDR2: SEHNR, FQNEAQ (reference sequence).

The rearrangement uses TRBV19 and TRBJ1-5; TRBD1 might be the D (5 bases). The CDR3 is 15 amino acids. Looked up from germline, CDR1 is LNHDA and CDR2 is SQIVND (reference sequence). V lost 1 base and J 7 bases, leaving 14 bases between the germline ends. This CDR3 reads CASSIAPGRLQPQHF. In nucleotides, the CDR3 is TGTGCCAGTAGTATAGCCCCAGGGAGGCTCCAGCCCCAGCATTTT.

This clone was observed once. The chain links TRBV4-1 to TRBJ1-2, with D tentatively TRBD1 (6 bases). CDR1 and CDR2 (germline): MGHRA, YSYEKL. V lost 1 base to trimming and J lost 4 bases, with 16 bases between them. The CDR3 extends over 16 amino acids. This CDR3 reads CASSQGGAGGAYGYTF. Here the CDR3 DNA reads TGCGCCAGCAGCCAAGGAGGAGCGGGGGGCGCCTATGGCTACACCTTC.

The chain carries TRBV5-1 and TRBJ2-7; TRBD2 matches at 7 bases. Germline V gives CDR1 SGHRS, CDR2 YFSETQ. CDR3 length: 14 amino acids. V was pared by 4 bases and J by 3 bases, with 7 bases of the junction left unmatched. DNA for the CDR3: TGCGCCAGCAGCCAAACCGCGGGGGTCTACGAGCAGTACTTC. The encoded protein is CASSQTAGVYEQYF.

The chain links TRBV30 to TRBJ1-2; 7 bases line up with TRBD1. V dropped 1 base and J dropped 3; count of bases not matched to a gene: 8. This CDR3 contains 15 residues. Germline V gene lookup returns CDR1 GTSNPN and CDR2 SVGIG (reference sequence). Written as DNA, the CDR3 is TGTGCCTGGAGTGCCACAGGGGTCGGGTACTATGGCTACACCTTC. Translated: CAWSATGVGYYGYTF.

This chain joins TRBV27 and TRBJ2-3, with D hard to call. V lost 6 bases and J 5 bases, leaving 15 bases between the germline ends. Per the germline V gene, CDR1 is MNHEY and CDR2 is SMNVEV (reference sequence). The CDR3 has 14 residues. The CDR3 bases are TGTGCCAGCAGCCCTTCCGTCCGAGTAGATACGCAGTATTTT. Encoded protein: CASSPSVRVDTQYF.

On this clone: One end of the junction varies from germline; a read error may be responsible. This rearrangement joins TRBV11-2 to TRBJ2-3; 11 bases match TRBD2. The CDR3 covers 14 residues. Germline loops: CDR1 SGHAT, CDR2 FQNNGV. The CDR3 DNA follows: TGTGCCAGCAGCTTAGATAGCGGTAGCGGGAGGGCCCGGTTC. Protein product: CASSLDSGSGRARF.

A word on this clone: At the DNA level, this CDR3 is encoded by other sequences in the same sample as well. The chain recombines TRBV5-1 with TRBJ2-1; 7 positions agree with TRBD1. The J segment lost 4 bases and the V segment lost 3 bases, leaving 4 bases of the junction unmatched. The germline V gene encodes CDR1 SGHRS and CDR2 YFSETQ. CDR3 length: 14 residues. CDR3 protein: CASSSQGPYNEQFF. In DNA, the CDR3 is TGCGCCAGCAGCTCACAGGGGCCGTACAATGAGCAGTTCTTC.

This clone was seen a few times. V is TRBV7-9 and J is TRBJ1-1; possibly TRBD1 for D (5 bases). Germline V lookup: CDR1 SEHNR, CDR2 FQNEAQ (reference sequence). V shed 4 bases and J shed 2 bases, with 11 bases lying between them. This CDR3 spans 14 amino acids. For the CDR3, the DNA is TGTGCCAGCAGCTGGGACTCAGCAAACACTGAAGCTTTCTTT. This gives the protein CASSWDSANTEAFF. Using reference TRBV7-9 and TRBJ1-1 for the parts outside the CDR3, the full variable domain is DTGVSQNPRHKITKRGQNVTFRCDPISEHNRLYWYRQTLGQGPEFLTYFQNEAQLEKSRLLSDRFSAERPKGSFSTLEIQRTEQGDSAMYLCASSWDSANTEAFFGQGTRLTVV.

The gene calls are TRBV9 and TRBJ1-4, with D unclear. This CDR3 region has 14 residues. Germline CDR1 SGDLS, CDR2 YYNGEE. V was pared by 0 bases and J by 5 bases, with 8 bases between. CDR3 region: CASSVAAGNEKLFF. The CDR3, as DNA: TGTGCCAGCAGCGTAGCGGCGGGCAATGAAAAACTGTTTTTT. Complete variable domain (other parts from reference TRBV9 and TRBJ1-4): DSGVTQTPKHLITATGQRVTLRCSPRSGDLSVYWYQQSLDQGLQFLIQYYNGEERAKGNILERFSAQQFPDLHSELNLSSLELGDSALYFCASSVAAGNEKLFFGSGTQLSVL.